The 25 T cell receptor beta chains listed next were all sequenced from one sample in a study of cytomegalovirus exposure and HLA in healthy donors (dated by TCRdb to about 2017). Libraries were made using the immunoSEQ multiplex PCR assay. The multiplex PCR relied on a mix of 60 forward primers for TCR Vbeta segments and 13 reverse primers for TCR Jbeta segments. TCRdb carries this immuneACCESS record with in-frame sequences only. Its versions omit some clonotypes, under half of them owing to an unresolved V gene in the studies checked, with the rest unexplained. The sample profile shows 150,000 to 200,000 clones; around nine tenths of them were found once. More than 1.5% of the sample is taken by the ten largest. Material for sequencing was PBMCs. These receptors all come from a woman between 18 and 29 years old in good health and CMV-seronegative.

This clone came up once. The chain carries TRBV27 and TRBJ2-5; 7 positions agree with TRBD1. With V trimmed by 5 bases and J by 2 bases, 5 bases remained unmatched. This CDR3 is built from 14 residues. Germline CDR1 reads MNHEY; CDR2 reads SMNVEV (reference sequence). For the CDR3, the DNA is TGTGCCAGCAGTCCCCAGGGGGTGCAAGAGACCCAGTACTTC. Amino acids: CASSPQGVQETQYF.

The chain recombines TRBV7-9 with TRBJ1-2; D is uncertain. Germline values: CDR1 SEHNR, CDR2 FQNEAQ (reference sequence). The CDR3 is 15 amino acids. Trimming removed 1 base from V and 2 bases from J, with 11 bases in between. The CDR3 sequence is CASSLVPGFNYGYTF. The DNA for the CDR3 is TGTGCCAGCAGCTTAGTTCCGGGTTTCAACTATGGCTACACCTTC. Complete variable domain (other parts from reference TRBV7-9 and TRBJ1-2): DTGVSQNPRHKITKRGQNVTFRCDPISEHNRLYWYRQTLGQGPEFLTYFQNEAQLEKSRLLSDRFSAERPKGSFSTLEIQRTEQGDSAMYLCASSLVPGFNYGYTFGSGTRLTVV.

CDR3 amino acids: CASTSDRGLHQPQHF. CDR3 nucleotides: TGTGCCAGCACCTCGGACAGGGGGTTGCATCAGCCCCAGCATTTT. The V gene is TRBV2, the J gene TRBJ1-5, with TRBD1 matching over 10 bases. Losses at the gene ends were 7 bases for V and 5 bases for J; bases not matched to a gene: 8. CDR1 is SNHLY and CDR2 is FYNNEI in the germline V gene. The CDR3 runs 15 residues.

The rearrangement links TRBV29-1 to TRBJ2-5; TRBD2 matches at 9 bases. Germline CDR1 is SQVTM and CDR2 is ANQGSEA. V lost 5 bases, J lost 3 bases, and 10 bases stayed unmatched. The CDR3 consists of 15 residues. CDR3 in DNA: TGCAGCGTTCGCCGAGGCGGGGGGGCGGAAGAGACCCAGTACTTC. This sequence encodes CSVRRGGGAEETQYF.

The chain carries TRBV27 and TRBJ2-1; the match to TRBD2 covers 7 bases. Germline CDR1 and CDR2: MNHEY and SMNVEV (reference sequence). This CDR3 is 15 amino acids long. J lost 8 bases, V lost 2 bases, and 9 bases had no gene match. The CDR3 protein is CASSLGRLTSYEQFF. The CDR3 DNA sequence: TGTGCCAGCAGTTTAGGACGGCTGACTAGCTATGAGCAGTTCTTC.

CDR3 DNA sequence: TGCGCCAGCAGCCCGAGCGGGAGAGGATACAATGAGCAGTTCTTC. Its protein product is CASSPSGRGYNEQFF. The chain joins TRBV5-1 to TRBJ2-1; 8 positions match TRBD2. Losses at the gene ends were 4 bases for V and 4 bases for J; bases not matched to a gene: 7. This CDR3 is built from 15 residues. Germline V gene sequence: CDR1 SGHRS, CDR2 YFSETQ. The variable domain in full, with the rest retrieved from reference TRBV5-1 and TRBJ2-1, is KAGVTQTPRYLIKTRGQQVTLSCSPISGHRSVSWYQQTPGQGLQFLFEYFSETQRNKGNFPGRFSGRQFSNSRSEMNVSTLELGDSALYLCASSPSGRGYNEQFFGPGTRLTVL.

As concerns this clone: One end of the junction does not line up with germline, which may come from a read error. This rearrangement joins TRBV2 to TRBJ2-5; D is perhaps TRBD2 (6 bases). This CDR3 region has 13 residues. The V gene's germline CDR1 is SNHLY and CDR2 FYNNEI. In DNA form, the CDR3 reads TGTGCCAGCAGTGAAGGTGGAGGGACCCACGTTAACTTC. Its translation: CASSEGGGTHVNF. Complete variable domain (other parts from reference TRBV2 and TRBJ2-5): EPEVTQTPSHQVTQMGQEVILRCVPISNHLYFYWYRQILGQKVEFLVSFYNNEISEKSEIFDDQFSVERPDGSNFTLKIRSTKLEDSAMYFCASSEGGGTHVNFGPGTRLLVL.

This clone came up once. The chain couples TRBV5-1 to TRBJ2-3, with TRBD2 matching 7 bases. CDR3 length equals 15 residues. CDR1 SGHRS and CDR2 YFSETQ come from the germline V gene. V lost 0 bases, J lost 4 bases, and 5 bases stayed unmatched. The CDR3 region has the DNA TGCGCCAGCAGCTTGGACGGCGGGAGCTCAGATACGCAGTATTTT. Its protein is CASSLDGGSSDTQYF.

The chain links TRBV19 to TRBJ1-6; D is ambiguous. The CDR3 is 16 amino acids. Trimming pared 6 bases from V and 9 bases from J, leaving 21 bases between. Germline V gene lookup returns CDR1 LNHDA and CDR2 SQIVND (reference sequence). The DNA of the CDR3 is TGTGCCAGTAGCCTGGAGGGTGCCAGCCCCAGTTCACCCCTCCACTTT. Its translation: CASSLEGASPSSPLHF.

The V and J genes are TRBV10-3 and TRBJ2-2; no definite D call. This CDR3 spans 13 amino acids. V was pared by 8 bases and J by 0 bases, with 7 bases between. Germline CDR1 and CDR2: ENHRY and SYGVKD. CDR3 residues: CAIAATNTGELFF. In DNA, the CDR3 is TGTGCCATCGCGGCGACGAACACCGGGGAGCTGTTTTTT.

The chain has TRBV10-3 and TRBJ2-5; 10 bases line up with TRBD2. Germline CDR1 reads ENHRY; CDR2 reads SYGVKD. The CDR3 extends over 15 amino acids. V shed 5 bases, J shed 1 base, and the junction held 4 bases outside the gene matches. The CDR3 DNA reads as TGTGCCATCAGTCCTAGCGGGGGTGCCCAAGAGACCCAGTACTTC. This gives the protein CAISPSGGAQETQYF.

The chain uses TRBV27 and TRBJ1-3; 7 bases match TRBD1. J was trimmed by 4 bases and V by 8 bases; bases with no gene match: 14. CDR3 size: 16 residues. Per germline, CDR1 MNHEY and CDR2 SMNVEV (reference sequence). CDR3 region: CASGATTGVAGNTIYF. The CDR3 region has the DNA TGTGCCAGCGGGGCGACCACAGGGGTAGCCGGAAACACCATATATTTT.

This chain joins TRBV4-1 and TRBJ1-2; 7 nucleotides align to TRBD1. Per germline, CDR1 MGHRA and CDR2 YSYEKL. CDR3 length equals 19 residues. V shed 1 base and J 0 bases; nucleotides not matched to a gene: 14. CDR3 in amino acids: CASSQVIPRADRPNYGYTF. DNA for the CDR3: TGCGCCAGCAGCCAAGTCATCCCCCGGGCGGACAGGCCTAACTATGGCTACACCTTC.

The gene calls are TRBV6-4 and TRBJ2-1; 13 bases match TRBD2. Germline values: CDR1 MRHNA, CDR2 SNTAGT. The V and J ends lost 6 bases and 12 bases, in that order; junction bases with no gene match: 5. This CDR3 is built from 13 residues. The CDR3: CASSGTSGIPQFF. The DNA for the CDR3 is TGTGCCAGCAGCGGGACTAGCGGGATTCCGCAGTTCTTC.

As concerns this clone: Other DNA sequences from this sample encode an identical CDR3 as well. The CDR3 protein is CASSPSGSYEQYF. Here the CDR3 DNA reads TGTGCCAGCTCACCCTCAGGGTCCTACGAGCAGTACTTC. The chain is built from TRBV18 and TRBJ2-7, with D possibly matching TRBD1 (5 bases). The CDR3 length is 13 residues. Germline CDR1 is KGHSH and CDR2 is LQKENI. V lost 3 bases and J 1 base, leaving 7 bases between the germline ends.

About this clone itself: One end of the junction does not line up with germline, which may come from a read error. J is TRBJ2-5 and V is TRBV7-9; TRBD2 might be the D (6 bases). Germline-derived CDR1 and CDR2 are SEHNR and FQNEAQ (reference sequence). CDR3 length equals 15 residues. CDR3 nucleotides: TGTTCCAGCACCTTGGCGGGACGGAGGGTAGAGACCCAGTACTTC. Translated: CSSTLAGRRVETQYF.

V usage is TRBV2 and J usage is TRBJ2-5, with 7 bases matching TRBD1. Germline V gene data show CDR1 as SNHLY and CDR2 as FYNNEI. This CDR3 has 13 residues. After removal of 4 bases from V and 3 bases from J, the junction contained 2 bases not matched to a gene. CDR3 coding DNA: TGTGCCAGCAGTGGGACAGGTGAAGAGACCCAGTACTTC. Protein product: CASSGTGEETQYF.

The CDR3 sequence is CASRLRGNTEAFF. In DNA, the CDR3 is TGTGCCAGCAGACTTCGGGGAAACACTGAAGCTTTCTTT. This chain connects TRBV5-5 to TRBJ1-1, with D unresolved. CDR3 length equals 13 residues. V lost 5 bases, J lost 2 bases, and 10 bases lay in between. CDR1 and CDR2 (germline): SGHKS, YYEKEE (reference sequence).

V gene TRBV5-6 combines with J gene TRBJ2-3; D not resolved. The V end lost 0 bases, the J end lost 1 base, and 9 bases lay between the germline ends. CDR1 is SGHDT, CDR2 YYEEEE, per germline. This CDR3 is 15 amino acids long. The CDR3 nucleotides are TGTGCCAGCAGCTTGGGGCCGCAAGGCACAGATACGCAGTATTTT. The encoded protein is CASSLGPQGTDTQYF.

This chain connects TRBV4-1 to TRBJ2-7; TRBD2 agrees at 9 bases. V trimming: 4 bases; J trimming: 2 bases; junction bases outside the gene matches: 0. Germline CDR1 reads MGHRA; CDR2 reads YSYEKL. The CDR3 runs to 13 residues. CDR3 nucleotide sequence: TGCGCCAGCAGCCTAGCGGGGGCCTACGAGCAGTACTTC. Translating gives CASSLAGAYEQYF.

On this clone: The identical CDR3 is also encoded by other nucleotide sequences in the sample. The genes are TRBV4-1 and TRBJ1-1; D call uncertain. CDR1 is MGHRA, CDR2 YSYEKL, per germline. Between the trimmed V and J ends, which lost 0 bases and 1 base, there was a span of 3 bases. This CDR3 region has 13 residues. This CDR3 reads CASSQDRNTEAFF. DNA for the CDR3: TGCGCCAGCAGCCAAGATAGGAACACTGAAGCTTTCTTT.

The V and J genes are TRBV5-4 and TRBJ2-1; 10 bases fit TRBD2. V gave up 0 bases and J gave up 4 bases; unmatched junction bases: 4. The CDR3 runs 16 residues. Per germline, CDR1 SGHNT and CDR2 YYREEE (reference sequence). Here the CDR3 DNA reads TGTGCCAGCAGCTTGGGGAGTAGCGGGGGGTACAATGAGCAGTTCTTC. Its translation is CASSLGSSGGYNEQFF. The variable domain in full, with the rest retrieved from reference TRBV5-4 and TRBJ2-1, is ETGVTQSPTHLIKTRGQQVTLRCSSQSGHNTVSWYQQALGQGPQFIFQYYREEENGRGNFPPRFSGLQFPNYSSELNVNALELDDSALYLCASSLGSSGGYNEQFFGPGTRLTVL.

J is TRBJ1-6 and V is TRBV28; no definite D call. V was clipped by 1 base and J by 7 bases, with 8 bases between them. The CDR3 is 14 residues long. Germline V gene lookup returns CDR1 MDHEN and CDR2 SYDVKM. The CDR3 loop reads CASSLFTNNSPLHF. CDR3 in DNA: TGTGCCAGCAGTTTATTCACTAACAATTCACCCCTCCACTTT.

This clone was seen a single time. V usage is TRBV6-1 and J usage is TRBJ1-3, with TRBD1 matching 8 bases. V dropped 4 bases and J dropped 0; count of bases not matched to a gene: 2. CDR1 and CDR2 from the germline V gene are MNHNS and SASEGT. This CDR3 is 15 amino acids long. The CDR3 protein is CASSGGTGSGNTIYF. CDR3 nucleotide sequence: TGTGCCAGCAGTGGCGGGACAGGCTCTGGAAACACCATATATTTT.

The CDR3: CAWTGLAGGPGTDTQYF. For the CDR3, the DNA is TGTGCCTGGACCGGACTAGCGGGGGGGCCTGGCACAGATACGCAGTATTTT. V usage is TRBV30 and J usage is TRBJ2-3, with 15 bases fitting TRBD2. This CDR3 contains 17 residues. CDR1 and CDR2 (germline): GTSNPN, SVGIG (reference sequence). The V and J ends lost 4 bases and 1 base, in that order; junction bases with no gene match: 6.